The 24 T cell receptor beta chains listed next were all sequenced from one sample in a study of shared clonotypes between healthy human individuals (TCRdb year 2020). Library creation used the immunoSEQ multiplex PCR assay. What TCRdb holds here is the immuneACCESS table cut down to in-frame rearrangements. Part of the clones is not present; checked against another copy, under half of the missing clones reflect an unresolved V gene, and the others are unexplained. The table for this sample lists 2 million to 2.5 million clones; approximately 95% of them were counted only once. The top ten hold 0.39% of the sample. Sequenced material: naive CD4+ T cells from PBMCs. This specimen's cell subset or site label, interpreted: CD45RA+ positively selected. All receptors come from a man aged 18 to 35 in good health. Some clones in this sample may be carry-over from other donors' samples.

The V and J genes are TRBV4-1 and TRBJ2-1, with 8 bases matching TRBD1. The CDR3 totals 16 residues. Germline V lookup: CDR1 MGHRA, CDR2 YSYEKL. J lost 9 bases, V lost 0 bases, and 10 bases had no gene match. CDR3 bases: TGCGCCAGCAGCCAAGAGGACAGGGTGAGGATCGGTGAGCAGTTCTTC. Amino acids: CASSQEDRVRIGEQFF.

This chain uses TRBV2 with TRBJ2-3, with 12 bases matching TRBD2. Germline values: CDR1 SNHLY, CDR2 FYNNEI. V was clipped by 7 bases and J by 3 bases; unmatched bases: 8. There are 16 residues in the CDR3. CDR3 protein: CASIWTSGTGTDTQYF. The CDR3 DNA reads as TGTGCCAGCATCTGGACTAGCGGGACAGGGACAGATACGCAGTATTTT.

The count of this clone is one. CDR3 nucleotides: TGCGCCAGCAACCCCGGGGGTAGCCTAGAGACCCAGTACTTC. Amino acid sequence: CASNPGGSLETQYF. This chain uses TRBV5-1 with TRBJ2-5, with D perhaps matching TRBD2 (6 bases). This CDR3 is built from 14 residues. The germline V gene encodes CDR1 SGHRS and CDR2 YFSETQ. Deletions cut 6 bases from V and 4 bases from J, with 16 bases between.

The CDR3 sequence: CASSALPGLAGGPRSSEQYF. The CDR3 bases are TGTGCCAGCAGCGCTTTACCGGGACTAGCGGGAGGGCCTCGATCTTCGGAGCAGTACTTC. This sequence joins TRBV9 and TRBJ2-7; 16 positions agree with TRBD2. Germline-derived CDR1 and CDR2 are SGDLS and YYNGEE. This CDR3 is built from 20 residues. The V and J ends lost 3 bases and 7 bases, in that order; junction bases with no gene match: 19.

To note about this clone: Other DNA sequences of this sample code for an identical CDR3. The chain is built from TRBV5-1 and TRBJ2-6; D is perhaps TRBD2 (5 bases). Trimming took off 4 bases at V and 0 bases at J, with 5 bases between the two ends. The CDR3 contains 14 residues. Germline V CDR1 and CDR2: SGHRS, YFSETQ. CDR3 DNA: TGCGCCAGCAGCGAGGGCTCTGGGGCCAACGTCCTGACTTTC. Translation: CASSEGSGANVLTF.

The rearrangement uses TRBV5-1 and TRBJ1-2, with a possible D match to TRBD1 (5 bases). CDR1 is SGHRS and CDR2 is YFSETQ in the germline V gene. CDR3 length: 14 amino acids. With 6 bases removed from V and 2 bases from J, the gap between germline ends came to 14 bases. The CDR3 is CASKNEGTNYGYTF. CDR3 coding DNA: TGCGCCAGCAAGAACGAGGGGACCAACTATGGCTACACCTTC.

The rearrangement links TRBV28 to TRBJ1-2; 8 bases line up with TRBD1. In germline, CDR1 is MDHEN, CDR2 SYDVKM. After removal of 6 bases from V and 5 bases from J, the junction contained 11 bases not matched to a gene. The CDR3 sequence is 15 residues long. The CDR3 region is CASSSLGQGYYGYTF. The CDR3, as DNA: TGTGCCAGCAGCTCCCTTGGACAGGGATATTATGGCTACACCTTC.

This rearrangement joins TRBV19 to TRBJ2-1, with 9 positions matching TRBD2. The CDR3 is made up of 16 amino acids. Germline V CDR1 and CDR2: LNHDA, SQIVND (reference sequence). Trimming took 8 bases from V and 7 from J; bases not matched to a gene: 15. Written as DNA, the CDR3 is TGTGCCAGTGGGGGAAGGCGGGAGGGCCTGGTTAATGAGCAGTTCTTC. Protein: CASGGRREGLVNEQFF.

V is TRBV28 and J is TRBJ2-3; D perhaps matches TRBD2 (6 bases). The V gene lost 4 bases and the J gene lost 2 bases, with 16 bases spanning the gap. Germline lookup yields CDR1 MDHEN and CDR2 SYDVKM. The CDR3 is 16 residues long. DNA of the CDR3: TGTGCCAGCAGTTCCCTTAGCGGATACCACACAGATACGCAGTATTTT. It codes for CASSSLSGYHTDTQYF.

In this sample, this clone turned up once. Distinct nucleotide sequences in the sample also encode this CDR3. The CDR3 region is CASSLGAVQETQYF. The CDR3 DNA follows: TGCGCCAGCAGCCTAGGGGCAGTTCAAGAGACCCAGTACTTC. The chain combines TRBV5-1 with TRBJ2-5; D is possibly TRBD1 (5 bases). This CDR3 has 14 residues. Deletions cut 4 bases from V and 2 bases from J, with 12 bases between. Germline CDR1 SGHRS, CDR2 YFSETQ. The full variable domain, rest sourced from reference TRBV5-1 and TRBJ2-5, is KAGVTQTPRYLIKTRGQQVTLSCSPISGHRSVSWYQQTPGQGLQFLFEYFSETQRNKGNFPGRFSGRQFSNSRSEMNVSTLELGDSALYLCASSLGAVQETQYFGPGTRLLVL.

The sample holds a few counts of this clone. The CDR3 region has the DNA TGCGCCAGCAGCCAAGATCCAGGAATGGGGGAAAAACTGTTTTTT. This gives the protein CASSQDPGMGEKLFF. The gene calls are TRBV4-1 and TRBJ1-4; D unclear. This CDR3 spans 15 amino acids. Germline CDR1 MGHRA, CDR2 YSYEKL. The germline V and J ends were trimmed by 0 bases and 8 bases, with 13 bases remaining between them.

This chain links TRBV6-6 with TRBJ2-7; 11 nucleotides align to TRBD1. V lost 5 bases and J lost 4; bases outside the gene matches: 7. The V gene's germline CDR1 is MNHNY and CDR2 SVGAGI (reference sequence). The CDR3 contains 15 residues. Here the CDR3 reads CASSPRTGGTYEQYF. The CDR3 coding sequence is TGTGCCAGCAGTCCACGGACAGGGGGCACGTACGAGCAGTACTTC.

V gene TRBV19 combines with J gene TRBJ1-5, with a possible D match to TRBD1 (5 bases). The ends were cut back, 8 bases at V and 0 bases at J, with 8 bases in the middle. Germline V lookup: CDR1 LNHDA, CDR2 SQIVND (reference sequence). The CDR3 sequence is 13 residues long. CDR3 nucleotides: TGTGCCAGTCGGGGGGGTAGCAATCAGCCCCAGCATTTT. Its translation is CASRGGSNQPQHF.

This clone was counted once. The chain carries TRBV28 and TRBJ2-7, with 8 nucleotides matching TRBD2. The trim removed 6 bases at V and 2 bases at J, leaving 12 bases unmatched. The CDR3 covers 16 residues. From germline, CDR1 is MDHEN and CDR2 SYDVKM. CDR3 loop: CASSSLFSGSPYEQYF. The CDR3 DNA is TGTGCCAGCAGCTCCCTATTCAGCGGGAGCCCCTACGAGCAGTACTTC.

This rearrangement joins TRBV6-5 to TRBJ2-7, with D perhaps TRBD1 or TRBD2 (5 bases each). Germline V gene lookup returns CDR1 MNHEY and CDR2 SVGAGI. This CDR3 region has 15 residues. Trimming cost V 2 bases and J 1 base, with 12 bases left between them. CDR3 amino acids: CASSYVSGQSYEQYF. In nucleotides, the CDR3 is TGTGCCAGCAGTTACGTTTCGGGGCAGTCCTACGAGCAGTACTTC.

This chain uses TRBV19 with TRBJ2-2; TRBD1 is a possible D gene (6 bases). CDR1 is LNHDA and CDR2 is SQIVND in the germline V gene (reference sequence). This CDR3 contains 16 residues. V lost 4 bases and J lost 2, with 14 bases in between. The CDR3 DNA reads as TGTGCCAGTAGTAGAGTAAGGGGGTCTAACACCGGGGAGCTGTTTTTT. As protein: CASSRVRGSNTGELFF.

The chain is built from TRBV28 and TRBJ1-5; TRBD1 might be the D (5 bases). This CDR3 comprises 15 residues. With 3 bases removed from V and 6 bases from J, the gap between germline ends came to 15 bases. The germline gives CDR1 MDHEN, CDR2 SYDVKM. This chain's CDR3 is CASSFRWRDGQPQHF. CDR3 DNA: TGTGCCAGCAGTTTCCGGTGGAGGGACGGTCAGCCCCAGCATTTT.

A single count supports this clone. The chain uses TRBV7-2 and TRBJ2-7; TRBD1 matches at 9 bases. Germline CDR1 SGHTA, CDR2 FQGNSA. Trimming cost V 5 bases and J 2 bases; bases outside gene matches: 10. This CDR3 has 16 amino acids. CDR3 sequence: CASSPTGTGIAYEQYF. DNA for the CDR3: TGTGCCAGCAGCCCTACCGGGACAGGGATCGCCTACGAGCAGTACTTC.

The rearrangement links TRBV29-1 to TRBJ1-3, with D perhaps TRBD1 (5 bases). The CDR3 consists of 13 residues. Germline CDR1 and CDR2: SQVTM and ANQGSEA. V was cut by 6 bases and J by 6 bases, with 15 bases left in between. This CDR3 is CSVGTDPSNTIYF. The CDR3 coding sequence is TGCAGCGTGGGGACCGATCCGTCAAACACCATATATTTT.

This clone turned up a few times. The chain combines TRBV9 with TRBJ1-1; a weak D match, TRBD1 (6 bases). CDR1 and CDR2 from the germline V gene are SGDLS and YYNGEE. The CDR3 has 15 amino acids. The V and J ends lost 3 bases and 3 bases respectively, with 15 bases between them. CDR3 region: CASSAAYRVDTEAFF. The DNA of the CDR3 is TGTGCCAGCAGCGCTGCGTACAGGGTAGACACTGAAGCTTTCTTT.

This clone was counted a single time. This chain connects TRBV15 to TRBJ2-1; 8 bases match TRBD2. CDR3 length: 15 residues. Germline lookup yields CDR1 LNHNV and CDR2 YYDKDF (reference sequence). Trimming cost V 3 bases and J 2 bases; bases outside gene matches: 3. The CDR3 DNA sequence: TGTGCCACCAGCAGGGTAGCGGGGACCTACAATGAGCAGTTCTTC. Translating it yields CATSRVAGTYNEQFF.

This clone was found once. The CDR3 DNA reads as TGTGCCAGCAGCTCCGGGACAGGGCGTACTGAAGCTTTCTTT. Protein product: CASSSGTGRTEAFF. The chain employs TRBV7-2 and TRBJ1-1; 9 nucleotides align to TRBD1. The CDR3 loop spans 14 amino acids. Germline V CDR1 and CDR2: SGHTA, FQGNSA. J was trimmed by 5 bases and V by 4 bases; bases with no gene match: 5.

The rearrangement links TRBV28 to TRBJ1-5; no reliable D call. CDR1 MDHEN and CDR2 SYDVKM come from the germline V gene. The CDR3 is 14 amino acids. V was cut by 5 bases and J by 6 bases, with 14 bases left in between. The CDR3 region is CASSRARAGQPQHF. CDR3 coding DNA: TGTGCCAGCAGTCGGGCCCGGGCGGGTCAGCCCCAGCATTTT.

The rearrangement joins TRBV4-2 to TRBJ2-5; 12 bases are a match to TRBD2. V lost 1 base, J lost 4 bases, and 1 base stayed unmatched. The germline gives CDR1 LGHNA, CDR2 YNFKEQ. The CDR3 is 15 amino acids. For the CDR3, the DNA is TGTGCCAGCAGCCAAGCTAGCGGGGGGGCAGAGACCCAGTACTTC. Its translation is CASSQASGGAETQYF.